The table lists the clone carrying this T cell receptor beta chain with a count of one. The data originate from a study of preoperative IRX-2 immunotherapy in early breast cancer. Germline V lookup: CDR1 MNHGY, CDR2 SAAAGT. Trimming took 5 bases from V and 0 from J, leaving 9 bases between them. This CDR3 region has 14 residues. Regarding treatment: preoperative locoregional IRX-2 cytokine immunotherapy. Patients received preoperative, locoregional IRX-2 cytokine immunotherapy in a phase Ib study. Produced via immunoSEQ multiplex PCR; TCRdb's table is partial and in-frame only. The table records more than 20,000 clones, more than 65% of them present only once.

The sequence was collected from a human donor with breast cancer. The chain recombines TRBV6-8 with TRBJ2-3, with D tentatively TRBD1 (5 bases). Sequenced here: lymph node tissue, sampled before IRX-2 immunotherapy. CDR3 in amino acids: CASSRQISTDTQYF. The CDR3 DNA reads TGTGCCAGCAGTCGACAGATTAGCACAGATACGCAGTATTTT.